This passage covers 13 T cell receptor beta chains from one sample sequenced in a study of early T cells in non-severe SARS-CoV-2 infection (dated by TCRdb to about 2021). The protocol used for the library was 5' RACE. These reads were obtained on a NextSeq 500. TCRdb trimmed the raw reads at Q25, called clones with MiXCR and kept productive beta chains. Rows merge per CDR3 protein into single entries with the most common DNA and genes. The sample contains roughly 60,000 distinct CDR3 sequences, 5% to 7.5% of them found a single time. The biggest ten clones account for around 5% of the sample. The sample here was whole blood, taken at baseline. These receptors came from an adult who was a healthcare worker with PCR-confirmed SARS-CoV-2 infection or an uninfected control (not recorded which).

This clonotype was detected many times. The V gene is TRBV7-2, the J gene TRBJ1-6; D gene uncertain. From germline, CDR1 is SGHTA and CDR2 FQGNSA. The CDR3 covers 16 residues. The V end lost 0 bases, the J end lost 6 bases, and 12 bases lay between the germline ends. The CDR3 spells CASSLALGSSNSPLHF. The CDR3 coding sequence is TGTGCCAGCAGCTTAGCTCTGGGTAGTAGTAATTCACCCCTCCACTTT.

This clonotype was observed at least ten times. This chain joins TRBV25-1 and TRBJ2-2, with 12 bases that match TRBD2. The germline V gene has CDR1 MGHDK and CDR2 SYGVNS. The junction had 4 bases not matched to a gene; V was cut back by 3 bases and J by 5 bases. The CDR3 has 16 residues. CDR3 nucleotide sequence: TGTGCCAGCAGTGAGCTTGGGACTAGCGGGACCGGGGAGCTGTTTTTT. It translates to CASSELGTSGTGELFF.

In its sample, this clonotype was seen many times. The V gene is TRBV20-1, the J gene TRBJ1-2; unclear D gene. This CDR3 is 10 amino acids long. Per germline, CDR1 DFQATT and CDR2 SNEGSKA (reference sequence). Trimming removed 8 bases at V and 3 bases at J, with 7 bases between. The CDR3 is CSLSDYGYTF. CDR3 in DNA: TGCAGTCTCAGCGACTATGGCTACACCTTC.

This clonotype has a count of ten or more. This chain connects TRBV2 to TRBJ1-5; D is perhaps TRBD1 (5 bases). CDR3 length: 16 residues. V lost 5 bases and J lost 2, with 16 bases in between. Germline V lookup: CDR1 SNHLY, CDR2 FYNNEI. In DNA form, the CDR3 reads TGTGCCAGCAGTCCGGGGCCTTCGAGGGGCAATCAGCCCCAGCATTTT. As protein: CASSPGPSRGNQPQHF.

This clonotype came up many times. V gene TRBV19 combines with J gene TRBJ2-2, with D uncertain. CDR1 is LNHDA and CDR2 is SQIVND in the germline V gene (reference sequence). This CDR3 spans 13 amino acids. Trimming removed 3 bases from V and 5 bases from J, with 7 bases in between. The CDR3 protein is CASSIEKTGELFF. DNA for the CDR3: TGTGCCAGTAGTATTGAGAAGACCGGGGAGCTGTTTTTT.

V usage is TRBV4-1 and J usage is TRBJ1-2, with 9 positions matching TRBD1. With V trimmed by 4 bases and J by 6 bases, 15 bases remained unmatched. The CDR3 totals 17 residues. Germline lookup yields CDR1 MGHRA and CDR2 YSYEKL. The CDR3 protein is CASSLKTSGTGKDGYTF. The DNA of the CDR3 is TGCGCCAGCAGCCTTAAGACGTCCGGGACAGGGAAGGATGGCTACACCTTC.

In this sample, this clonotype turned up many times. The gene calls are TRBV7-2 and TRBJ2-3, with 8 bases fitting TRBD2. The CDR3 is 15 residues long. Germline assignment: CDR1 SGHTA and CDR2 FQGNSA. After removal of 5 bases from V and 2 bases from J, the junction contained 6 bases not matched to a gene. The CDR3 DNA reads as TGTGCCAGCAGCCGGTGGCGGGGGGTCACAGATACGCAGTATTTT. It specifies CASSRWRGVTDTQYF. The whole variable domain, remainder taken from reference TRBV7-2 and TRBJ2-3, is GAGVSQSPSNKVTEKGKDVELRCDPISGHTALYWYRQSLGQGLEFLIYFQGNSAPDKSGLPSDRFSAERTGGSVSTLTIQRTQQEDSAVYLCASSRWRGVTDTQYFGPGTRLTVL.

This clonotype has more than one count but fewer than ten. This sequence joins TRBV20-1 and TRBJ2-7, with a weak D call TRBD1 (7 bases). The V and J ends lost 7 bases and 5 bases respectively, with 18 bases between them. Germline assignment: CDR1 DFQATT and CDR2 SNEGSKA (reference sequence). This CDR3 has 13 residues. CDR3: CSVPRGDRNEQYF. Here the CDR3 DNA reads TGCAGTGTCCCCAGGGGGGATCGGAACGAGCAGTACTTC.

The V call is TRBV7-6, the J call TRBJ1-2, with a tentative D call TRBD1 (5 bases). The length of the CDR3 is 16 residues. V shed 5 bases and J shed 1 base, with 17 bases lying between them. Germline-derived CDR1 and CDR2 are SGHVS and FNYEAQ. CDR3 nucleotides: TGTGCCAGCAGCCCAGATGTGGGACGGGATAACTATGGCTACACCTTC. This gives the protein CASSPDVGRDNYGYTF.

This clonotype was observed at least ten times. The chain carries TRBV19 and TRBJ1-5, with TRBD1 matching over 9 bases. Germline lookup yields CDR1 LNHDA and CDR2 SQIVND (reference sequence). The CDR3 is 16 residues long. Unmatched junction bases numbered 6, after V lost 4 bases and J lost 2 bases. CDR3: CASSTTGGLGNQPQHF. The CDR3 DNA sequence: TGTGCCAGTAGTACGACAGGGGGTCTGGGCAATCAGCCCCAGCATTTT.

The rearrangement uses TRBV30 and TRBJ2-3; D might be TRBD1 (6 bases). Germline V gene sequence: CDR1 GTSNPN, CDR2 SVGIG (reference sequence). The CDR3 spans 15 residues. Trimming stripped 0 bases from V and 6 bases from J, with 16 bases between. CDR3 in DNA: TGTGCCTGGAGTGTAATTGGGACACCACAGGATACGCAGTATTTT. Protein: CAWSVIGTPQDTQYF.

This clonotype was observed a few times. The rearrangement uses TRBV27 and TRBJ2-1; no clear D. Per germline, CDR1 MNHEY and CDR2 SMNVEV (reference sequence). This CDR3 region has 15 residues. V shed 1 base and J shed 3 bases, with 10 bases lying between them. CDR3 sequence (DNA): TGTGCCAGCAGTTTATTAGGCCAGGTCTACAATGAGCAGTTCTTC. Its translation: CASSLLGQVYNEQFF.

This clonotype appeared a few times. This chain's CDR3 is CASSPPGGAKFF. The CDR3 DNA reads as TGTGCCAGCAGTCCCCCCGGGGGGGCCAAGTTCTTC. This chain uses TRBV28 with TRBJ2-1, with 8 bases lining up with TRBD2. This CDR3 comprises 12 residues. V shed 5 bases, J shed 14 bases, and the junction held 8 bases outside the gene matches. The V gene's germline CDR1 is MDHEN and CDR2 SYDVKM.